Sequencing of this T cell receptor beta chain was carried out in a study of OX40 agonist ivuxolimab in advanced cancers. Measured with immunoSEQ multiplex PCR; TCRdb has only the in-frame clones, and not every one. The sample lists about 73,000 clones, 90% occurring once. Study observations and caveats: More expanded clones were seen, on average, in CD8+ T cells than in CD4+. Some patients without response likewise showed low normalized clonal expansion.

On cycle 4 day 1 and cycle 7 day 1, as well as at baseline, blood was sampled. Notes on this clone: Its specificity is unknown.

Trimming pared 5 bases from V and 6 bases from J, leaving 11 bases between. CDR1 SEHNR and CDR2 FQNEAQ come from the germline V gene (reference sequence). The CDR3 contains 13 residues. This sequence was found in an adult with an advanced solid tumor such as melanoma, head and neck, liver or kidney cancer. Sequences were derived from CD4+ or CD8+ T cells sorted from blood, sampled in a trial of the OX40 agonist ivuxolimab. The rearrangement links TRBV7-9 to TRBJ2-1; unclear D gene. The CDR3 is CASSPEASNEQFF. For the CDR3, the DNA is TGTGCCAGCAGCCCAGAGGCTAGCAATGAGCAGTTCTTC.